This T cell receptor (beta chain) emerged from a study of cytotoxic CD8 clonotypes in ibrutinib-treated CLL (dated by TCRdb to the early 2020s). At the level of the whole study: The cohort had 11 relapsed/refractory and approximately 15 treatment-naive patients; 17 to 18 were IGHV unmutated. Response samples were obtained after a median of around eleven months of treatment, with a range of about 6 to 40 months. Longitudinal samples were obtainable from 26 of the 86 participants in the trial. Patients were still on ibrutinib when every remission and progressive disease sample was collected. Partial responses were observed in around 25 patients and complete responses in 2; after a median follow-up of around 68 months, remission was maintained in 14 patients and progression was observed in around twelve. An average of about 250,000 productive templates and about 100,000 productive rearrangements was obtained per sample. Cryopreserved peripheral blood mononuclear cells were collected at three points: before therapy, at response, and at either sustained remission or disease progression.

The goal of deep resolution MiSeq sequencing was a depth between 1 in 1 million and 1 in 200,000 T cells, and coverage averaged 10x per clonotype. TCR beta libraries were generated with the immunoSEQ hsTCRB Kit. Per the original workflow: Data were analyzed with ImmunoSEQ Data Assistant and ImmunoSEQ Analyzer, with V, D and J genes assigned per IMGT definitions. Clonality was computed as one minus normalized Shannon entropy of productive rearrangement frequencies, ranging from 0 to 1. Only overrepresented clonotypes making up at least 0.05% of the repertoire of each patient were included in the public clonotype analysis. Thirteen age-matched healthy donor repertoires from immuneACCESS served as clonality controls. TCRdb limited this immuneACCESS table to in-frame rearrangements with V and J called. A share of clones is missing; checked studies link under half to unresolved V genes, and the rest is unexplained. V and J calls and clone size follow that table, whereas D and trimming were derived from the DNA. The sample has some 92,000 clones on record, around 77% of them singletons. The top ten hold around 24% of the sample.

Comments on this clone: It lacks a known antigen. Within one base of it there is no much larger clone, and no base qualities were kept.

This specimen's time point label, interpreted: approximately 2 years on ibrutinib. For TCR beta library preparation, roughly 2.2 micrograms of genomic DNA was extracted from cryopreserved PBMCs. Longitudinal blood samples from CLL patients on ibrutinib monotherapy underwent high-throughput TCR beta sequencing. The patients were enrolled in a single-center, open-label phase 2 trial of ibrutinib monotherapy. The study at large found these results: Baseline clonality exceeded that of age-matched healthy donors and correlated strongly with circulating CD8+ T-cell counts. Sampling times were not matched between sustained-remission and progressing patients, and lymph node repertoires were not studied. Public clonotypes were found to be uncommon and were observed to contract or remain stable during treatment; the increase in clonality was shown to reflect expansion of private clonotypes at ibrutinib response. Clonality rose at ibrutinib response, remained stable during sustained remission, and dropped back toward baseline at progression.

From the germline V gene (reference sequence), CDR1 is MNHEY and CDR2 is SMNVEV. The germline V end is reduced by 7 bases and the J end by 5 bases; junction bases left unmatched: 5. From the cysteine through the phenylalanine, the CDR3 covers 12 amino acids. The retained sequence is limited to the CDR3, 36 bases, with the frame set at the first base. The sample in question was PBMCs, obtained after 24 months of ibrutinib treatment. Recombination connected TRBV27 to TRBJ2-7, and TRBD2 matches 7 of the central bases. The TCR originated in a human donor with chronic lymphocytic leukemia. In nucleotides, the sequence is TGTGCCAGCAAAGCAGGGAGGGACGAGCAGTACTTC. Translated, this gives CASKAGRDEQYF.